This paragraph covers one T cell receptor beta chain sequence. Nashville, Tennessee was home to all donors, each a Caucasian adult. The run depth of the assay was deep. Over several immunoSEQ plates, each subset's genomic DNA was distributed in even portions. Generated by immunoSEQ multiplex PCR, the TCRdb table keeps only in-frame clones and is missing some. Of fewer than 2.5 million clones in the sample, approximately 94% are singletons; the top ten hold 0.36%. This specimen comes from a study of shared clonotypes between healthy human individuals. Study-level background: CD4 naive and CD4 memory each took three plates per donor, while CD8 naive took two and CD8 memory one.

The CDR3 consists of 16 residues. The germline gives CDR1 MNHEY, CDR2 SMNVEV (reference sequence). The J segment lost 6 bases and the V segment lost 2 bases, leaving 11 bases of the junction unmatched. The gene calls are TRBV27 and TRBJ2-7; 9 bases fit TRBD1. The sequencing input was naive CD4+ T cells from PBMCs. Subset reported: CD45RA+ positively selected. The sequence was collected from a man aged 18 to 35 in good health. Some clones in this sample may be carry-over from other donors' samples. CDR3 nucleotides: TGTGCCAGCAGTTTACCGGGACAGGGTACGGGAGGCGAGCAGTACTTC. Its protein is CASSLPGQGTGGEQYF.